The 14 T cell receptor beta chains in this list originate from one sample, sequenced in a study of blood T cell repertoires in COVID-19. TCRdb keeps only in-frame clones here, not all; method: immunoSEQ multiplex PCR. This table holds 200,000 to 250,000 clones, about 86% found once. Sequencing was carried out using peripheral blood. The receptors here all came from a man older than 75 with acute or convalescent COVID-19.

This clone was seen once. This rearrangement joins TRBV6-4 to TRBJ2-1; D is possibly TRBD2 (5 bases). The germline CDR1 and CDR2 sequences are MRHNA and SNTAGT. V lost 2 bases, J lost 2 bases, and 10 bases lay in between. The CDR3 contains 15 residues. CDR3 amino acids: CASSDGSGPYNEQFF. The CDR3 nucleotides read TGTGCCAGCAGTGACGGCAGCGGCCCCTACAATGAGCAGTTCTTC.

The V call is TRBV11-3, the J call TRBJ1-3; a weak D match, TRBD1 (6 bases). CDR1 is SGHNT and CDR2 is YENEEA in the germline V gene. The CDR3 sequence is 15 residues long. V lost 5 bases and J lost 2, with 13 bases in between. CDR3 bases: TGTGCCAGCAGCCTAACAGGGCAGCCTGGAAACACCATATATTTT. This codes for CASSLTGQPGNTIYF.

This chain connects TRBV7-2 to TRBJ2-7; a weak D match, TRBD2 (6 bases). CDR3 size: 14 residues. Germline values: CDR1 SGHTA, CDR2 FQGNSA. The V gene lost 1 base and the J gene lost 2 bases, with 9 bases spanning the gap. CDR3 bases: TGTGCCAGCAGCTTAGAGGCTAGCGCCTACGAGCAGTACTTC. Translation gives CASSLEASAYEQYF.

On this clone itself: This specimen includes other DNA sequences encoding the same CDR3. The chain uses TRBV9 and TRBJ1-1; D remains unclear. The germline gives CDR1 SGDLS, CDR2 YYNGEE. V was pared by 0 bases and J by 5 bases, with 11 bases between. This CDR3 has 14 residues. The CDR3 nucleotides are TGTGCCAGCAGCGTAGGAGGCGAGGGAACTGAAGCTTTCTTT. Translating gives CASSVGGEGTEAFF. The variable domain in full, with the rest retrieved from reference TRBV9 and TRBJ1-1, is DSGVTQTPKHLITATGQRVTLRCSPRSGDLSVYWYQQSLDQGLQFLIQYYNGEERAKGNILERFSAQQFPDLHSELNLSSLELGDSALYFCASSVGGEGTEAFFGQGTRLTVV.

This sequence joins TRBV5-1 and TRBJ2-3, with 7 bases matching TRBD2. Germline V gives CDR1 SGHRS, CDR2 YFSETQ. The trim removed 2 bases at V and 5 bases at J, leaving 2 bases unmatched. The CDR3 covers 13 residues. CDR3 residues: CASSFAGEDTQYF. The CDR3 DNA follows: TGCGCCAGCAGCTTCGCGGGAGAAGATACGCAGTATTTT. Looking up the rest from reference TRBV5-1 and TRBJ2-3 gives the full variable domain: KAGVTQTPRYLIKTRGQQVTLSCSPISGHRSVSWYQQTPGQGLQFLFEYFSETQRNKGNFPGRFSGRQFSNSRSEMNVSTLELGDSALYLCASSFAGEDTQYFGPGTRLTVL.

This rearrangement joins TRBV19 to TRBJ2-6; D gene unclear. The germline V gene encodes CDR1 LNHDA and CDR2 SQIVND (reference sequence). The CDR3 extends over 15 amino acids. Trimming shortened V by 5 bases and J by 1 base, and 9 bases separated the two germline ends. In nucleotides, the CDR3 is TGTGCCAGTAGTTCTCGGGTGTCTGGGGCCAACGTCCTGACTTTC. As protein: CASSSRVSGANVLTF.

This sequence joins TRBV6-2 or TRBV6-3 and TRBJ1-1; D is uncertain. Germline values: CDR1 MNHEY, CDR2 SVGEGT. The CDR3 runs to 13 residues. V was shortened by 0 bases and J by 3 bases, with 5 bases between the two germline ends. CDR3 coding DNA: TGTGCCAGCAGTTACTCTCTCTACACTGAAGCTTTCTTT. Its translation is CASSYSLYTEAFF.

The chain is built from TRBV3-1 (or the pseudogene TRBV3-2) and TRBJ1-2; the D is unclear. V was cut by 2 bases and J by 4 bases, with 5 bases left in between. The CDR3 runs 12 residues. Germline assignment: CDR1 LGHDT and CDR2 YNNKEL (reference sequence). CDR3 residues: CASSQNFYGYTF. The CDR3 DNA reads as TGTGCCAGCAGCCAAAACTTCTATGGCTACACCTTC.

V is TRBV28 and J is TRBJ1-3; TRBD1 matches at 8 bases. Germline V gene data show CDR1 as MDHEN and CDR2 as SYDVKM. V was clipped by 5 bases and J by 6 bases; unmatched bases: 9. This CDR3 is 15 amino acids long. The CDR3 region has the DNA TGTGCCAGCAGTATCGACAGGGGAGAAGAAAACACCATATATTTT. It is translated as CASSIDRGEENTIYF. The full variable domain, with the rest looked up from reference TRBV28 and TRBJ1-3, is DVKVTQSSRYLVKRTGEKVFLECVQDMDHENMFWYRQDPGLGLRLIYFSYDVKMKEKGDIPEGYSVSREKKERFSLILESASTNQTSMYLCASSIDRGEENTIYFGEGSWLTVV.

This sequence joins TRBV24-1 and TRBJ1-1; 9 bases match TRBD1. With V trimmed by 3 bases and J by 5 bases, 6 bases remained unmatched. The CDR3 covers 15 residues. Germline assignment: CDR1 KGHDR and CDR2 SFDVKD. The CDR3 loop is CATSDTGTGPTEAFF. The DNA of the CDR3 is TGTGCCACCAGTGATACCGGGACAGGGCCAACTGAAGCTTTCTTT.

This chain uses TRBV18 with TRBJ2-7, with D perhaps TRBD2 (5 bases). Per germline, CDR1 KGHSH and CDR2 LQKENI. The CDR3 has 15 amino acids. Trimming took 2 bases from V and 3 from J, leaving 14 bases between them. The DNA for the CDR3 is TGTGCCAGCTCACCAGTTCAACGGGGTATCTACGAGCAGTACTTC. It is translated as CASSPVQRGIYEQYF.

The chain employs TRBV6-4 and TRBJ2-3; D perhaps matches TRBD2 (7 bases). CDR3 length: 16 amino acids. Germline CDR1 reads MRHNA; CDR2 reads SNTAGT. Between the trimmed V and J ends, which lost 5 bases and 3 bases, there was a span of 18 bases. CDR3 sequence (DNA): TGTGCCAGCAGTCCATATGGGGGGGGCCGGACAGATACGCAGTATTTT. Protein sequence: CASSPYGGGRTDTQYF.

In DNA, the CDR3 is TGTGCCACCAGTGATCTCCGGGACAGGGCTGGGGAGACCCAGTACTTC. Its translation: CATSDLRDRAGETQYF. The chain joins TRBV24-1 to TRBJ2-5, with TRBD1 identical over 9 bases. The CDR3 sequence is 16 residues long. Germline CDR1 and CDR2: KGHDR and SFDVKD. J was trimmed by 5 bases and V by 3 bases; bases with no gene match: 9.

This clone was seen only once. CDR3 nucleotides: TGCGCCAGCAGTGAGTCCGGACAGGCGGGTCGCTACGAGCAGTACTTC. Translated: CASSESGQAGRYEQYF. The rearrangement links TRBV10-1 to TRBJ2-7; 7 nucleotides line up with TRBD1. This CDR3 has 16 residues. V was pared by 0 bases and J by 3 bases, with 8 bases of the junction left unmatched. Looked up from germline, CDR1 is WNHNN and CDR2 is SYGVQD (reference sequence).